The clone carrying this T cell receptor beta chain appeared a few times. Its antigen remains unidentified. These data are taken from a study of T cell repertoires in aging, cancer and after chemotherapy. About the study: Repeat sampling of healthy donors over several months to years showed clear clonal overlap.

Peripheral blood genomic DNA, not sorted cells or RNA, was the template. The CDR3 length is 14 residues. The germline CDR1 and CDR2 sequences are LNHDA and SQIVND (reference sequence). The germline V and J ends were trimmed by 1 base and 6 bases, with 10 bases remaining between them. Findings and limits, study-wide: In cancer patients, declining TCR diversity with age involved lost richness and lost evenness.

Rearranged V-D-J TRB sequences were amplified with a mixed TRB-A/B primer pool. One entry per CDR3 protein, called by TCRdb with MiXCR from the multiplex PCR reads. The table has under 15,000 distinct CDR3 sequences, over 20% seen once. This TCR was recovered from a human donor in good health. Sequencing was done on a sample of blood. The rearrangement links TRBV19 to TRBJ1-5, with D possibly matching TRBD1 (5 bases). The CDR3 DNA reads TGTGCCAGTAGTATAGGGGGGACCGGTCAGCCCCAGCATTTT. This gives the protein CASSIGGTGQPQHF.